The 22 T cell receptor beta chains reported below all come from one sample, sequenced in a study of blood T cell repertoires in COVID-19. TCRdb keeps only in-frame clones here, not all; method: immunoSEQ multiplex PCR. The table shows fewer than 70,000 clones, with nearly 90% occurring only once. Sequencing was performed on peripheral blood. The source of these receptors is a man aged 50 or older with active COVID-19.

This chain links TRBV11-2 with TRBJ2-3; 12 bases line up with TRBD2. Germline V lookup: CDR1 SGHAT, CDR2 FQNNGV. V lost 8 bases to trimming and J lost 4 bases; unmatched junction nucleotides: 4. The length of the CDR3 is 14 residues. CDR3 nucleotide sequence: TGTGCCAGCCTTCTAGCGGGGGGGCCAGATACGCAGTATTTT. Its translation is CASLLAGGPDTQYF.

This rearrangement joins TRBV10-2 to TRBJ1-1; tentatively, D is TRBD1 (6 bases). The length of the CDR3 is 13 residues. The germline V gene encodes CDR1 WSHSY and CDR2 SAAADI. V was clipped by 5 bases and J by 1 base, with 8 bases between them. The DNA of the CDR3 is TGCGCCAGCAGTTTACAGGGGAACACTGAAGCTTTCTTT. This gives the protein CASSLQGNTEAFF.

The chain links TRBV9 to TRBJ2-3; D gene unclear. Per germline, CDR1 SGDLS and CDR2 YYNGEE. There are 13 residues in the CDR3. Trimming pared 3 bases from V and 5 bases from J, leaving 10 bases between. CDR3 DNA: TGTGCCAGCAGCGCCTCGATTAGAGATACGCAGTATTTT. Translating gives CASSASIRDTQYF.

This chain uses TRBV19 with TRBJ1-2; D may be TRBD1 (6 bases). The CDR3 runs to 17 residues. The V end was cut by 5 bases, the J end by 3 bases, with 22 bases between. The germline V gene encodes CDR1 LNHDA and CDR2 SQIVND (reference sequence). CDR3 DNA: TGTGCCAGTAGTGACCGGGGAACAGGGTATAAGGACTATGGCTACACCTTC. Amino acids: CASSDRGTGYKDYGYTF.

The chain is built from TRBV13 and TRBJ1-5; 8 bases align to TRBD1. With 3 bases clipped from V and 6 bases from J, the junction kept 7 bases outside the gene matches. The CDR3 covers 15 residues. Looked up from germline, CDR1 is PRHDT and CDR2 is FYEKMQ (reference sequence). This chain's CDR3 is CASSFGRGLGQPQHF. The CDR3 region has the DNA TGTGCCAGCAGCTTTGGCAGGGGGCTAGGTCAGCCCCAGCATTTT.

The J gene is TRBJ1-1, the V gene TRBV11-2; no firm D call. The germline CDR1 and CDR2 sequences are SGHAT and FQNNGV. The CDR3 totals 14 residues. V gave up 0 bases and J gave up 5 bases, with 10 bases separating them. Here the CDR3 DNA reads TGTGCCAGCAGCTTAGATTTGGGGAGGACTGAAGCTTTCTTT. This gives the protein CASSLDLGRTEAFF.

This clone was picked up one time. The V call is TRBV29-1, the J call TRBJ1-1; perhaps TRBD1 as D (5 bases). The CDR3 runs to 15 residues. With 0 bases removed from V and 6 bases from J, the gap between germline ends came to 17 bases. The germline gives CDR1 SQVTM, CDR2 ANQGSEA. The CDR3: CSVEDLDTRSAEAFF. The CDR3 DNA follows: TGCAGCGTTGAAGATCTGGACACTCGGAGCGCTGAAGCTTTCTTT.

The genes are TRBV10-1 and TRBJ1-2; D is ambiguous. The V gene's germline CDR1 is WNHNN and CDR2 SYGVQD (reference sequence). The CDR3 spans 13 residues. V dropped 5 bases and J dropped 5 bases, with 12 bases sitting between them. The CDR3 nucleotides read TGCGCCAGCAGTCCCAATTCGGTGTATGGCTACACCTTC. Translation: CASSPNSVYGYTF.

This rearrangement joins TRBV4-1 to TRBJ2-2; D remains ambiguous. The V gene's germline CDR1 is MGHRA and CDR2 YSYEKL. This CDR3 is 14 amino acids long. Trimming left V 3 bases short and J 5 bases short, with 10 bases between. The CDR3, as DNA: TGCGCCAGCAGCCAGAACTCAAGAACCGGGGAGCTGTTTTTT. It codes for CASSQNSRTGELFF.

This clone has a single count. The chain uses TRBV28 and TRBJ1-1; possibly TRBD1 for D (6 bases). Deletions cut 7 bases from V and 5 bases from J, with 20 bases between. The CDR3 spans 15 residues. Germline lookup yields CDR1 MDHEN and CDR2 SYDVKM. As DNA, the CDR3 is TGTGCCAGCATTTCACCGGGGGGGCGCAGGACTGAAGCTTTCTTT. The encoded protein is CASISPGGRRTEAFF.

The V and J genes are TRBV30 and TRBJ1-1; the D is unclear. Trimming removed 2 bases from V and 10 bases from J, with 14 bases in between. The germline CDR1 and CDR2 sequences are GTSNPN and SVGIG (reference sequence). CDR3 length: 12 residues. CDR3 residues: CAWSSLASGAFF. In nucleotides, the CDR3 is TGTGCCTGGAGTTCTCTAGCCTCTGGAGCTTTCTTT. The whole variable domain, remainder taken from reference TRBV30 and TRBJ1-1, is SQTIHQWPATLVQPVGSPLSLECTVEGTSNPNLYWYRQAAGRGLQLLFYSVGIGQISSEVPQNLSASRPQDRQFILSSKKLLLSDSGFYLCAWSSLASGAFFGQGTRLTVV.

J is TRBJ1-2 and V is TRBV4-1; maybe TRBD1 (5 bases). The CDR3 length is 15 residues. Looked up from germline, CDR1 is MGHRA and CDR2 is YSYEKL. V lost 0 bases to trimming and J lost 8 bases, with 16 bases between them. CDR3 nucleotide sequence: TGCGCCAGCAGCCAAGATCCGCGGGACCTAGAAGGCTACACCTTC. Its translation is CASSQDPRDLEGYTF.

The V call is TRBV5-6, the J call TRBJ2-7; D is undetermined. V lost 4 bases, J lost 1 base, and 9 bases lay in between. The CDR3 is 13 residues long. Germline CDR1 and CDR2: SGHDT and YYEEEE. The CDR3 DNA follows: TGTGCCAGCAGCCGCTCCAGGTCCTACGAGCAGTACTTC. It yields the protein CASSRSRSYEQYF.

This clone occurred once. The rearrangement uses TRBV2 and TRBJ2-7, with 7 bases that match TRBD1. V shed 7 bases and J 4 bases; nucleotides not matched to a gene: 4. The CDR3 loop spans 12 amino acids. Per germline, CDR1 SNHLY and CDR2 FYNNEI. The CDR3 DNA follows: TGTGCCAGCACTTTACAGGGGTACGAGCAGTACTTC. It translates to CASTLQGYEQYF.

The J gene is TRBJ1-2, the V gene TRBV18; 7 nucleotides match TRBD1. V lost 2 bases and J lost 2; bases outside the gene matches: 2. The germline V gene has CDR1 KGHSH and CDR2 LQKENI. CDR3 length: 14 residues. CDR3 DNA sequence: TGTGCCAGCTCACCATTACAGGGGAACTATGGCTACACCTTC. Its protein is CASSPLQGNYGYTF.

This clone occurred once. The chain links TRBV9 to TRBJ2-1; 9 positions match TRBD1. Trimming removed 4 bases from V and 9 bases from J; junction bases left unmatched: 8. The CDR3 totals 14 residues. Germline assignment: CDR1 SGDLS and CDR2 YYNGEE. The CDR3 DNA sequence: TGTGCCAGCAGCACCGGGACAGGGTTAGGTGAGCAGTTCTTC. Residues: CASSTGTGLGEQFF.

The V gene is TRBV2, the J gene TRBJ1-4; possible D gene TRBD1, 6 bases. Trimming took off 7 bases at V and 8 bases at J, with 29 bases between the two ends. Germline lookup yields CDR1 SNHLY and CDR2 FYNNEI. The CDR3 sequence is 18 residues long. The CDR3 DNA is TGTGCCAGCACCATGTCCCCCGACCTCCAGGGAGGGGGGGAAAAACTGTTTTTT. Amino acids: CASTMSPDLQGGGEKLFF.

The chain combines TRBV6-2 or TRBV6-3 with TRBJ1-1; D is unresolved. The CDR3 has 13 residues. The V end lost 6 bases, the J end lost 6 bases, and 14 bases lay between the germline ends. Germline V gene sequence: CDR1 MNHEY, CDR2 SVGEGT. CDR3: CASSRHPAAEAFF. In DNA, the CDR3 is TGTGCCAGCAGCCGACACCCTGCCGCTGAAGCTTTCTTT.

This chain links TRBV27 with TRBJ2-7; 7 bases are a match to TRBD2. V lost 0 bases, J lost 3 bases, and 2 bases stayed unmatched. CDR1 and CDR2 from the germline V gene are MNHEY and SMNVEV (reference sequence). The CDR3 spans 14 residues. The CDR3 here is CASSLSGGSYEQYF. The CDR3 DNA follows: TGTGCCAGCAGTTTATCGGGGGGGAGCTACGAGCAGTACTTC.

V gene TRBV15 combines with J gene TRBJ1-4; D unclear. From germline, CDR1 is LNHNV and CDR2 YYDKDF (reference sequence). This CDR3 has 14 residues. Trimming left V 1 base short and J 7 bases short, with 10 bases between. The CDR3 DNA follows: TGTGCCACCAGCAGAGTTACGCGTGGTGAAAAACTGTTTTTT. Translated, it gives CATSRVTRGEKLFF.

The chain is built from TRBV4-1 and TRBJ1-4; D perhaps matches TRBD1 (5 bases). CDR3 size: 16 residues. Germline lookup yields CDR1 MGHRA and CDR2 YSYEKL. V lost 1 base and J 2 bases, leaving 11 bases between the germline ends. The CDR3 sequence is CASSQGRQGTNEKLFF. DNA of the CDR3: TGCGCCAGCAGCCAAGGCCGGCAGGGCACTAATGAAAAACTGTTTTTT.

This chain connects TRBV6-5 to TRBJ2-1; unclear D gene. Germline V CDR1 and CDR2: MNHEY, SVGAGI. V was pared by 8 bases and J by 0 bases, with 8 bases between. CDR3 length: 13 amino acids. The CDR3 sequence is CASQQSSYNEQFF. CDR3 DNA sequence: TGTGCCAGCCAACAGAGCTCCTACAATGAGCAGTTCTTC.